This T cell receptor beta chain was documented in a study of graft-versus-host responses after intestinal transplantation. V shed 5 bases, J shed 4 bases, and the junction held 7 bases outside the gene matches. There are 15 residues in the CDR3. Germline loops: CDR1 SEHNR, CDR2 FQNEAQ (reference sequence). Study-level points and caveats: Across patients carrying graft-donor T cell macrochimerism, allografts held high graft-versus-host to host-versus-graft clonal ratios. GvH clones appeared in recipient marrow, some first in ileum or blood.

The protocol was immunoSEQ multiplex PCR, while the TCRdb copy is restricted to in-frame clones and leaves out a portion. The sample records 90,000 to 120,000 clones, about 91% being singletons. As regards this clone: The antigen remains unidentified.

Sequencing was performed on unstimulated CD4+ T cells sorted from spleen or lymph node cells, taken before transplant. The gene calls are TRBV7-9 and TRBJ2-7, with TRBD1 identical over 11 bases. The sequence was obtained from a human donor who was the organ donor for an intestinal transplant. The CDR3 protein is CASSTPGTGGYEQYF. The CDR3, as DNA: TGTGCCAGCAGCACCCCCGGGACAGGGGGTTACGAGCAGTACTTC.